These 27 T cell receptor beta chains share one sample of origin, sequenced in a study of regulatory T cells in long-lasting Graves disease. The TCR beta library used iRepertoire HTBI primers with Arm-PCR amplification of CDR3. TCRdb re-called the multiplex PCR reads with MiXCR, one entry per CDR3 protein. The table lists fewer than 400,000 distinct CDR3 sequences, roughly 20% of them singletons. Time point meaning: persistent/refractory GD, antithyroid drugs over 5 years with positive TRAb. Isolated PBMC RNA provided the starting material for the TCR library. This specimen consisted of peripheral blood mononuclear cells (PBMCs), obtained when the disease was refractory, from a patient treated with antithyroid drugs. These receptor sequences come from a female donor with Graves disease.

This clonotype was detected ten times or more. This chain joins TRBV2 and TRBJ2-5; 8 positions agree with TRBD1. CDR3 size: 14 residues. The V gene end was trimmed by 9 bases and the J gene end by 5 bases; junction bases not matched to a gene: 11. Germline lookup yields CDR1 SNHLY and CDR2 FYNNEI. For the CDR3, the DNA is TGTGCCAGTCGGACAGGGACCGTGAGGGAGACCCAGTACTTC. This codes for CASRTGTVRETQYF.

The sample holds many counts of this clonotype. The rearrangement uses TRBV2 and TRBJ1-2; the D gene is possibly TRBD1 (6 bases). Germline assignment: CDR1 SNHLY and CDR2 FYNNEI. V gave up 6 bases and J gave up 6 bases, with 14 bases separating them. The CDR3 loop spans 13 amino acids. The DNA for the CDR3 is TGTGCCAGCAGGTCCGGGGGGGGCGATGGCTACACCTTC. It specifies CASRSGGGDGYTF.

This clonotype appeared a few times. The chain links TRBV6-5 to TRBJ2-2; TRBD2 matches 10 bases. From germline, CDR1 is MNHEY and CDR2 SVGAGI. V trimming: 0 bases; J trimming: 0 bases; junction bases outside the gene matches: 10. The CDR3 spans 20 residues. This CDR3 reads CASSYSPGLAPISNTGELFF. In DNA form, the CDR3 reads TGTGCCAGCAGTTACTCACCGGGACTAGCGCCCATTTCGAACACCGGGGAGCTGTTTTTT.

This clonotype came up many times. The chain combines TRBV2 with TRBJ1-5, with a tentative D call TRBD1 (5 bases). V was shortened by 6 bases and J by 4 bases, with 10 bases between the two germline ends. CDR3 length: 13 amino acids. Germline V gene sequence: CDR1 SNHLY, CDR2 FYNNEI. The CDR3 region is CASRGGLNQPQHF. The DNA of the CDR3 is TGTGCCAGCAGGGGGGGTCTTAATCAGCCCCAGCATTTT.

This clonotype showed up just a few times. At one end, the junction sequence differs from germline, possibly due to a read error. This rearrangement joins TRBV29-1 to TRBJ2-5; 8 nucleotides agree with TRBD2. The CDR3 sequence is 13 residues long. Germline lookup yields CDR1 SQVTM and CDR2 ANQGSEA. The CDR3 reads CSVAGTRAETQHF. In nucleotides, the CDR3 is TGCAGCGTTGCCGGGACTAGGGCGGAGACCCAGCACTTC.

This clonotype has a count of ten or more. The V call is TRBV12-3 or TRBV12-4, the J call TRBJ2-5, with TRBD1 matching 7 bases. The CDR3 extends over 13 amino acids. V was pared by 6 bases and J by 6 bases, with 7 bases of the junction left unmatched. The CDR3: CASRVGQIQTQYF. The DNA for the CDR3 is TGTGCCAGCAGGGTGGGACAGATACAGACCCAGTACTTC.

This clonotype has just a few counts. The V call is TRBV28, the J call TRBJ2-1; D is unclear. With 7 bases removed from V and 2 bases from J, the gap between germline ends came to 9 bases. This CDR3 contains 13 residues. The V gene's germline CDR1 is MDHEN and CDR2 SYDVKM. The CDR3 spells CASTNRPYNEQFF. The CDR3 nucleotides read TGTGCCAGCACCAACCGACCCTACAATGAGCAGTTCTTC.

This clonotype appeared a few times. The chain recombines TRBV27 with TRBJ2-5; perhaps TRBD1 as D (8 bases). The V gene's germline CDR1 is MNHEY and CDR2 SMNVEV (reference sequence). Trimming shortened V by 6 bases and J by 5 bases, and 13 bases separated the two germline ends. The CDR3 contains 13 residues. The CDR3 nucleotides read TGTGCCAGCAGACAGGGGGGGGGGGAGACCCAGTACTTC. Its protein product is CASRQGGGETQYF.

V is TRBV29-1 and J is TRBJ2-7; TRBD2 agrees at 15 bases. Per the germline V gene, CDR1 is SQVTM and CDR2 is ANQGSEA. This CDR3 contains 17 residues. With 6 bases clipped from V and 4 bases from J, the junction kept 13 bases outside the gene matches. CDR3 DNA: TGCAGCGTCTCTAAAATCACCGGGACTAGCGGGAGGTACGAGCAGTACTTC. It encodes CSVSKITGTSGRYEQYF.

This clonotype was detected a few times. The rearrangement links TRBV12-3 or TRBV12-4 to TRBJ2-1, with no clear D. The CDR3 is made up of 12 amino acids. Trimming stripped 5 bases from V and 4 bases from J, with 6 bases between. The CDR3 nucleotides are TGTGCCAGCAGTCCCCTATACAATGAGCAGTTCTTC. Translation: CASSPLYNEQFF.

This clonotype was counted at least ten times. This sequence joins TRBV7-2 and TRBJ2-7, with D perhaps TRBD1 (7 bases). The CDR3 length is 14 residues. V was shortened by 7 bases and J by 4 bases, with 17 bases between the two germline ends. Germline V gene data show CDR1 as SGHTA and CDR2 as FQGNSA. CDR3 protein: CASNLVEGAYEQYF. The CDR3 DNA reads as TGTGCCAGCAACTTGGTGGAGGGGGCTTACGAGCAGTACTTC. Full variable domain (missing parts from reference TRBV7-2 and TRBJ2-7): GAGVSQSPSNKVTEKGKDVELRCDPISGHTALYWYRQSLGQGLEFLIYFQGNSAPDKSGLPSDRFSAERTGGSVSTLTIQRTQQEDSAVYLCASNLVEGAYEQYFGPGTRLTVT.

Many counts were recorded for this clonotype. The chain employs TRBV12-5 and TRBJ2-5; possible D gene TRBD1, 6 bases. V shed 6 bases and J shed 5 bases, with 16 bases lying between them. This CDR3 contains 14 residues. Germline V gene lookup returns CDR1 LGHNT and CDR2 FRNRAP. CDR3 protein: CASGPGWGRETQYF. DNA for the CDR3: TGTGCTAGTGGCCCTGGGTGGGGGCGGGAGACCCAGTACTTC.

The chain recombines TRBV12-3 or TRBV12-4 with TRBJ2-2, with unresolved D. The V gene lost 2 bases and the J gene lost 9 bases, with 10 bases spanning the gap. The CDR3 sequence is 13 residues long. This chain's CDR3 is CASSLIVRRELFF. The CDR3 DNA reads as TGTGCCAGCAGTTTAATTGTACGAAGGGAGCTGTTTTTT.

The rearrangement joins TRBV28 to TRBJ2-3, with 8 bases matching TRBD1. The CDR3 contains 20 residues. Germline assignment: CDR1 MDHEN and CDR2 SYDVKM. The V gene end was trimmed by 5 bases and the J gene end by 0 bases; junction bases not matched to a gene: 19. CDR3 amino acids: CASSMRLQGVARASTDTQYF. CDR3 DNA: TGTGCCAGCAGTATGCGCCTACAGGGGGTTGCTCGTGCTAGCACAGATACGCAGTATTTT.

At least ten counts were recorded for this clonotype. This chain joins TRBV30 and TRBJ2-2; D is unclear. There are 13 residues in the CDR3. The V end was cut by 4 bases, the J end by 7 bases, with 13 bases between. The germline V gene has CDR1 GTSNPN and CDR2 SVGIG (reference sequence). The CDR3 protein is CAWTPFAFGELFF. CDR3 bases: TGTGCCTGGACCCCTTTCGCCTTCGGGGAGCTGTTTTTT.

There are a few counts of this clonotype. J is TRBJ1-3 and V is TRBV20-1; D ambiguous. This CDR3 contains 12 residues. V gave up 6 bases and J gave up 1 base, with 7 bases separating them. The V gene's germline CDR1 is DFQATT and CDR2 SNEGSKA (reference sequence). CDR3 bases: TGCAGTGCCAGGATTTCTGGAAACACCATATATTTT. Translation: CSARISGNTIYF.

This chain links TRBV3-1 with TRBJ1-5; D remains unclear. V was clipped by 1 base and J by 5 bases, with 9 bases between them. This CDR3 spans 14 amino acids. Germline V lookup: CDR1 LGHDT, CDR2 YNNKEL (reference sequence). As DNA, the CDR3 is TGTGCCAGCAGCCAAGGTTTTGGCCATCAGCCCCAGCATTTT. Residues: CASSQGFGHQPQHF.

This chain links TRBV13 with TRBJ1-6; possible D gene TRBD1, 5 bases. The V gene lost 4 bases and the J gene lost 11 bases, with 12 bases spanning the gap. Per germline, CDR1 PRHDT and CDR2 FYEKMQ (reference sequence). CDR3 length: 13 residues. The CDR3 DNA reads TGTGCCAGCAGCTCCTGGGGGTCCCCACCCCTCCACTTT. This encodes CASSSWGSPPLHF.

This clonotype appeared many times. This CDR3 is CASRRTEGGSYEQYF. CDR3 nucleotides: TGTGCCAGCAGACGCACGGAGGGAGGGTCCTACGAGCAGTACTTC. The chain uses TRBV28 and TRBJ2-7; TRBD2 matches at 7 bases. The CDR3 runs to 15 residues. CDR1 is MDHEN and CDR2 is SYDVKM in the germline V gene. J gave up 1 base and V 6 bases, and 9 bases lay outside the gene matches.

This clonotype has more than one count but fewer than ten. The DNA of the CDR3 is TGCAGCGTGTACGTTCAAACCGGGACGGACAACTATGGCTACACCTTC. It is translated as CSVYVQTGTDNYGYTF. The rearrangement uses TRBV29-1 and TRBJ1-2; possibly TRBD1 for D (5 bases). The V gene lost 6 bases and the J gene lost 2 bases, with 22 bases spanning the gap. The CDR3 extends over 16 amino acids. Germline CDR1 and CDR2: SQVTM and ANQGSEA.

Concerning this clonotype: A much larger clone differs by one base, so this may be a read error. The V gene is TRBV6-2 or TRBV6-3, the J gene TRBJ2-7, with 10 bases identical to TRBD1. The CDR3 consists of 17 residues. The germline V gene encodes CDR1 MNHEY and CDR2 SVGEGT. CDR3 protein: CVSRPLTPGQGTYEQYF. CDR3 bases: TGTGTCAGCAGACCCTTAACTCCGGGACAGGGGACCTACGAGCAGTACTTC.

This clonotype showed up just a few times. The chain is built from TRBV20-1 and TRBJ2-7; D gene uncertain. The ends were cut back, 0 bases at V and 3 bases at J, with 12 bases in the middle. Germline V lookup: CDR1 DFQATT, CDR2 SNEGSKA (reference sequence). The CDR3 totals 14 residues. CDR3 sequence: CSARDPGRVYEQYF. The CDR3 nucleotides read TGCAGTGCTAGAGATCCGGGCCGGGTCTACGAGCAGTACTTC.

The CDR3 DNA follows: TGTGCCACCGGGGGCGCGGACTCTGAAGCTTTCTTT. It encodes CATGGADSEAFF. This chain uses TRBV10-3 with TRBJ1-1, with D perhaps matching TRBD1 (6 bases). V was clipped by 10 bases and J by 6 bases, with 15 bases between them. The CDR3 totals 12 residues. Per the germline V gene, CDR1 is ENHRY and CDR2 is SYGVKD.

This clonotype has more than one count but fewer than ten. The chain has TRBV15 and TRBJ2-5; possible D gene TRBD1, 5 bases. V was clipped by 0 bases and J by 2 bases, with 10 bases between them. CDR1 and CDR2 (germline): LNHNV, YYDKDF (reference sequence). This CDR3 comprises 15 residues. In nucleotides, the CDR3 is TGTGCCACCAGCAGAGATCGAAGGGGACAAGAGACCCAGTACTTC. The encoded protein is CATSRDRRGQETQYF. The full variable domain, with the rest looked up from reference TRBV15 and TRBJ2-5, is DAMVIQNPRYQVTQFGKPVTLSCSQTLNHNVMYWYQQKSSQAPKLLFHYYDKDFNNEADTPDNFQSRRPNTSFCFLDIRSPGLGDTAMYLCATSRDRRGQETQYFGPGTRLLVL.

This clonotype came up many times. The chain carries TRBV28 and TRBJ2-4; possible D gene TRBD2, 5 bases. The CDR3 is 13 amino acids. The V end lost 8 bases, the J end lost 2 bases, and 10 bases lay between the germline ends. Looked up from germline, CDR1 is MDHEN and CDR2 is SYDVKM. The CDR3 region has the DNA TGTGCCAGCTGGGGAGCCCCCAAAAACATTCAGTACTTC. As protein: CASWGAPKNIQYF. The full variable domain, with the rest looked up from reference TRBV28 and TRBJ2-4, is DVKVTQSSRYLVKRTGEKVFLECVQDMDHENMFWYRQDPGLGLRLIYFSYDVKMKEKGDIPEGYSVSREKKERFSLILESASTNQTSMYLCASWGAPKNIQYFGAGTRLSVL.

The chain combines TRBV20-1 with TRBJ1-1; 8 bases align to TRBD1. This CDR3 is built from 13 residues. The J segment lost 4 bases and the V segment lost 5 bases, leaving 6 bases of the junction unmatched. CDR1 and CDR2 (germline): DFQATT, SNEGSKA (reference sequence). The CDR3 DNA reads TGCAGTGCTGGGCCAGGGGGCATCACTGAAGCTTTCTTT. Translated: CSAGPGGITEAFF.

In this sample, this clonotype turned up a few times. J is TRBJ2-7 and V is TRBV29-1, with D unclear. The ends were cut back, 1 base at V and 5 bases at J, with 9 bases in the middle. Germline values: CDR1 SQVTM, CDR2 ANQGSEA. There are 12 residues in the CDR3. DNA for the CDR3: TGCAGCGTTGAAGTAAGGCAGGACGAGCAGTACTTC. Translation gives CSVEVRQDEQYF.